The rows below give T cell receptor beta chains drawn from one sample of a study of T cells in Graves' hyperthyroidism and ophthalmopathy. One entry per CDR3 protein, called by TCRdb with MiXCR from the multiplex PCR reads. The sample lists 250,000 to 400,000 distinct CDR3 sequences, roughly an eighth seen once, with 34% in the top ten. Material: blood. These receptors were taken from a middle-aged woman with Graves' ophthalmopathy. The CDR3 runs from the conserved cysteine through the conserved F or W. The D gene is left open where the match is weak. Size is stated for part of the rows, as once, few or many counts, or as a class when the clone is expanded.

cdr3_nt cdr3_aa j_call clone_size v_call d_call
TGTGCCAGCAGGGTCCGAGGGGGCCGAGAGACCCAGTACTTC CASRVRGGRETQYF TRBJ2-5 many TRBV2 TRBD1
TGCGCCAGCAGCCAAGTGGCTAGTTCGGCAGATACGCAGTATTTT CASSQVASSADTQYF TRBJ2-3 few TRBV4-1 NA
TGCAGCGTTTGGGGGGGTCCGAATCAGCCCCAGCATTTT CSVWGGPNQPQHF TRBJ1-5 few TRBV29-1 NA
TGTGCCAGCAGTGGAGAAGTGAGAGGGACTAGCGGACAATACCAAGAGACCCAGTACTTC CASSGEVRGTSGQYQETQYF TRBJ2-5 many TRBV2 TRBD2
TGTGCCACCACATGGGACACAGATACGCAGTATTTT CATTWDTDTQYF TRBJ2-3 many TRBV19 NA
TGTGCCAGCAGTGAAGCGCTCCCAGGCAGGCAGCCCCAGCATTTT CASSEALPGRQPQHF TRBJ1-5 many TRBV6-1 NA
TGTGCCAGTAGTACCAGGACAGGGTTTCTCGAGACCCAGTACTTC CASSTRTGFLETQYF TRBJ2-5 NA TRBV19 TRBD1
TGCAGTGCTAGTGGCAGCAATCAGCCCCAGCATTTT CSASGSNQPQHF TRBJ1-5 NA TRBV20-1 NA
TGTGCCAGCAGCTTAGGTTCGGGACTAGCTGGTGGGCAGTTCTTC CASSLGSGLAGGQFF TRBJ2-1 NA TRBV11-2 TRBD2
TGTGCCAGCAGCTTCGATGAACAGGGCGTTACAGATACGCAGTATTTT CASSFDEQGVTDTQYF TRBJ2-3 many TRBV11-2 NA
TGCAGTGCTAGGAGGTACCAAGAGACCCAGTACTTC CSARRYQETQYF TRBJ2-5 few TRBV20-1 NA
TGCAGTGCTAGAGCGGGAGTTGGCTATGGCTACACCTTC CSARAGVGYGYTF TRBJ1-2 few TRBV20-1 NA
TGCAGTGCTAGGGGCATTGGGAACACCGGGGAGCTGTTTTTT CSARGIGNTGELFF TRBJ2-2 few TRBV20-1 NA
TGTGCCAGCTCATCGGACATGAGCTCTGGAAACACCATATATTTT CASSSDMSSGNTIYF TRBJ1-3 NA TRBV18 NA
TGTGCCAGCAGTCCTTTGGAGGGCCGAAAGTTCTCTGGGGCCAACGTCCTGACTTTC CASSPLEGRKFSGANVLTF TRBJ2-6 NA TRBV28 NA
TGTGCCAGCAGTTTCTCGGGGCAGGGAACTGAAGCTTTCTTT CASSFSGQGTEAFF TRBJ1-1 many TRBV4-2 NA
TGTGCCAGCAGTGAGGAAAGGGGTAAGATGCAGTACTTC CASSEERGKMQYF TRBJ2-7 many TRBV6-1 NA
TGTGCCAGCGGCAGCAGACCCCTCCACTTT CASGSRPLHF TRBJ1-6 many TRBV6-1 NA
TGTGCCACCGGGACGGGGAGCAATCAGCCCCAGCATTTT CATGTGSNQPQHF TRBJ1-5 few TRBV6-4 NA
TGTGCCAGCAGTGAAGCCTGGGATAATTCACCCCTCCACTTT CASSEAWDNSPLHF TRBJ1-6 many TRBV2 NA
TGTGCCAGCAGCCAAGCTGACAGGAGGTACATTCAGTACTTC CASSQADRRYIQYF TRBJ2-4 NA TRBV3-1 NA
TGTGCCAGCTATACCGCGCGGACAGGGGGCCACAATGAGCAGTTCTTC CASYTARTGGHNEQFF TRBJ2-1 many TRBV6-1 TRBD1
TGCGCCAGCAGTGATCCCGGGGCCCTAAGCTCCTACGAGCAGTACTTC CASSDPGALSSYEQYF TRBJ2-7 many TRBV10-2 NA
TGTGCCAGCAGGGGGAGAGACACTGAAGCTTTCTTT CASRGRDTEAFF TRBJ1-1 many TRBV2 NA
TGTGCCAGCTCACCATTGGCAGCGTACAATGAGCAGTTCTTC CASSPLAAYNEQFF TRBJ2-1 NA TRBV18 NA
TGCAGTGCTAGAGATCCCCGGAACACTGAAGCTTTCTTT CSARDPRNTEAFF TRBJ1-1 many TRBV20-1 NA
TGTGCCAGCGGTTCTGACAGGGGAAGTAGGGGCGGGGAGCTGTTTTTT CASGSDRGSRGGELFF TRBJ2-2 many TRBV6-1 TRBD1
TGTGCCACCGACTTGGGAACAGATACGCAGTATTTT CATDLGTDTQYF TRBJ2-3 many TRBV5-5 NA
TGCAGTGCTAGTGGGGGGACGACCTACGAGCAGTACTTC CSASGGTTYEQYF TRBJ2-7 NA TRBV20-1 NA
TGTGCCAGCAGCCAAGAGGACAGGGTAACCTCTAACTATGGCTACACCTTC CASSQEDRVTSNYGYTF TRBJ1-2 many TRBV3-1 TRBD1
TGCAGTGCCCCCGGGGACAGGGGGCTACGGCAGCCCCAGCATTTT CSAPGDRGLRQPQHF TRBJ1-5 once TRBV20-1 TRBD1
TGCAGTGCTAGAGACTCTGGGAGAAGCTCTGGAAACACCATATATTTT CSARDSGRSSGNTIYF TRBJ1-3 NA TRBV20-1 NA
TGTGCCAGCAGCCAAGAGTGGTCGGTTTTCTATGGCTACACCTTC CASSQEWSVFYGYTF TRBJ1-2 few TRBV3-1 NA
TGTGCCAGCAGTTCTAACAGGGTTGGGGCCAACGTCCTGACTTTC CASSSNRVGANVLTF TRBJ2-6 many TRBV28 NA
TGTGCCAGCAGTGTTGGGGGGTTTCGGGGCTACACCTTC CASSVGGFRGYTF TRBJ1-2 many TRBV6-1 NA
TGCAGTGGGCGGGGACAGGGGTTTTATACGCAGTATTTT CSGRGQGFYTQYF TRBJ2-3 many TRBV20-1 TRBD1
TGTGCCAGCAGTTCTTACAGGGGGCTCAATGAGCAGTTCTTC CASSSYRGLNEQFF TRBJ2-1 many TRBV27 TRBD1
TGTGCCAGCAGGCTAACTAGCGGCTCTAGCACAGATACGCAGTATTTT CASRLTSGSSTDTQYF TRBJ2-3 many TRBV6-1 TRBD2
TGTGCCAGCAAGAAACAGGGGGCGGTTTTTTTAACCGGGGAGCTGTTTTTT CASKKQGAVFLTGELFF TRBJ2-2 few TRBV6-1 TRBD1
TGTGCCAGCTGGTGGGGGGCCGGGGGGACCCAGTACTTC CASWWGAGGTQYF TRBJ2-5 many TRBV2 NA
TGTGCCAGCAGCCTGAAATTTACAGGGATCAATCAGCCCCAGCATTTT CASSLKFTGINQPQHF TRBJ1-5 many TRBV28 NA
TGTGCCAGTAGTAGAGCCCTCATGAGCGGGGATAACTACGAGCAGTACTTC CASSRALMSGDNYEQYF TRBJ2-7 NA TRBV19 TRBD2
TGTGCCAGCAGCTTAGAAATGGGGACGGTAAAAGCTTTCTTT CASSLEMGTVKAFF TRBJ1-1 many TRBV7-6 NA
TGTGCCAGCAGCTTTACAGGGGGCAGGACAGATACGCAGTATTTT CASSFTGGRTDTQYF TRBJ2-3 many TRBV7-9 TRBD1
TGCAGTGCGCGATCCCCTAGAGGCAGCGGGGAGCTGTTTTTT CSARSPRGSGELFF TRBJ2-2 many TRBV20-1 NA
TGTGCCAGCAGTGTTGGAGGGCCACAAAATACGCAGTATTTT CASSVGGPQNTQYF TRBJ2-3 many TRBV6-1 NA
TGTGCCAGCAGCAAATACACAAACACCGGGGAGCTGTTTTTT CASSKYTNTGELFF TRBJ2-2 many TRBV11-1 NA
TGCAGTGCTAGAGCCGACGGCACTGAAGCTTTCTTT CSARADGTEAFF TRBJ1-1 many TRBV20-1 NA
TGTGCCAGCAGCACCCGGACCGGGCCCTTGAACACTGAAGCTTTCTTT CASSTRTGPLNTEAFF TRBJ1-1 many TRBV7-9 NA
TGCAGTGCTTACGGGGACGGACTTGAAGCTTTCTTT CSAYGDGLEAFF TRBJ1-1 many TRBV20-1 NA
TGTGCCAGCAGCTTGGTCTCGTCTAGCTCACAGTTACCCCAAGAGACCCAGTACTTC CASSLVSSSSQLPQETQYF TRBJ2-5 many TRBV5-6 NA